Presented here are 12 T cell receptor beta chains from one specimen sequenced in a study of blood T cell repertoires in COVID-19. The assay was immunoSEQ multiplex PCR, and TCRdb's table has in-frame clones only and misses some. The table includes some 270,000 clones, about 85% detected once. Sequenced: peripheral blood. The source of these receptors is a human donor with COVID-19, enrolled during active disease. The donor label of this sample is uncertain.

The chain employs TRBV23-1 and TRBJ1-2; D is unclear. TRBV23-1 is sorted into the ORF group, with uncertain function. This CDR3 is built from 13 residues. V dropped 0 bases and J dropped 5 bases, with 7 bases sitting between them. CDR3 residues: CASSQSTPYGYTF. CDR3 DNA: TGCGCCAGCAGTCAATCTACACCGTATGGCTACACCTTC.

CDR3 region: CASSQSPTGLYGYTF. In nucleotides, the CDR3 is TGTGCCAGCAGCCAATCCCCGACAGGCCTCTATGGCTACACCTTC. The rearrangement uses TRBV9 and TRBJ1-2; D possibly corresponds to TRBD1 (6 bases). Germline-derived CDR1 and CDR2 are SGDLS and YYNGEE. The CDR3 contains 15 residues. V was clipped by 4 bases and J by 4 bases, with 17 bases between them.

The genes are TRBV19 and TRBJ2-7; 7 positions agree with TRBD1. The CDR3 consists of 15 residues. In germline, CDR1 is LNHDA, CDR2 SQIVND (reference sequence). V was clipped by 4 bases and J by 2 bases; unmatched bases: 8. The CDR3: CASSTLGQGAYEQYF. The CDR3 nucleotides are TGTGCCAGTAGTACCCTGGGGCAGGGGGCCTACGAGCAGTACTTC.

This chain links TRBV5-5 with TRBJ1-6; D possibly corresponds to TRBD1 (6 bases). The CDR3 length is 15 residues. The germline V and J ends were trimmed by 2 bases and 9 bases, with 15 bases remaining between them. In germline, CDR1 is SGHKS, CDR2 YYEKEE (reference sequence). CDR3 sequence reads: CASSFLTGSTSPLHF. The CDR3 DNA is TGTGCCAGCAGCTTCCTTACAGGGTCGACTTCACCCCTCCACTTT.

The J gene is TRBJ2-3, the V gene TRBV6-2 or TRBV6-3, with TRBD2 matching 7 bases. Looked up from germline, CDR1 is MNHEY and CDR2 is SVGEGT. V was pared by 0 bases and J by 4 bases, with 10 bases of the junction left unmatched. This CDR3 has 17 amino acids. CDR3 sequence: CASSYSNTGGRADTQYF. Written as DNA, the CDR3 is TGTGCCAGCAGTTACTCGAATACGGGAGGTAGGGCAGATACGCAGTATTTT.

The J gene is TRBJ2-7, the V gene TRBV12-3 or TRBV12-4; TRBD1 agrees at 7 bases. This CDR3 has 13 residues. V lost 5 bases to trimming and J lost 6 bases; unmatched junction nucleotides: 7. CDR3 nucleotide sequence: TGTGCCAGCAGTCAGCGAGACAGGGCCGAGCAGTACTTC. Protein product: CASSQRDRAEQYF.

The chain carries TRBV18 and TRBJ2-1; 12 nucleotides match TRBD2. Germline-derived CDR1 and CDR2 are KGHSH and LQKENI. After removal of 1 base from V and 5 bases from J, the junction contained 3 bases not matched to a gene. This CDR3 has 16 residues. The CDR3 region has the DNA TGTGCCAGCTCACCACGGACTAGCGGGGCCAACAATGAGCAGTTCTTC. This encodes CASSPRTSGANNEQFF.

The chain carries TRBV7-6 and TRBJ1-1, with TRBD1 matching over 9 bases. Germline V gene lookup returns CDR1 SGHVS and CDR2 FNYEAQ. After removal of 0 bases from V and 5 bases from J, the junction contained 4 bases not matched to a gene. The CDR3 is 15 residues long. Here the CDR3 reads CASSLAGGQGTEAFF. The CDR3 DNA follows: TGTGCCAGCAGCTTAGCGGGGGGACAGGGAACTGAAGCTTTCTTT.

A single count supports this clone. This sequence joins TRBV20-1 and TRBJ2-7, with D unclear. The CDR3 has 11 residues. Trimming left V 6 bases short and J 4 bases short, with 10 bases between. Germline V gives CDR1 DFQATT, CDR2 SNEGSKA (reference sequence). The CDR3 loop is CSAPEAYEQYF. The CDR3, as DNA: TGCAGTGCCCCCGAAGCATACGAGCAGTACTTC.

The chain carries TRBV21-1 and TRBJ2-5; TRBD2 is the table's D call, not checked against the DNA. TRBV21-1 is recorded as a pseudogene. The length of the CDR3 is 17 residues. In DNA form, the CDR3 reads TGTGCCAGCAGCAAAGCGCAGGCGGAGGGGCCTCAAGAGACCCAGTACTTC. It specifies CASSKAQAEGPQETQYF.

This chain connects TRBV10-3 to TRBJ1-1; TRBD1 might be the D (5 bases). CDR1 is ENHRY and CDR2 is SYGVKD in the germline V gene. Trimming took 8 bases from V and 4 from J, leaving 17 bases between them. The CDR3 spans 14 residues. CDR3 coding DNA: TGTGCCATCCAACAGGTACCGGGAGGCACTGAAGCTTTCTTT. Residues: CAIQQVPGGTEAFF.

The rearrangement joins TRBV20-1 to TRBJ2-1, with 9 bases identical to TRBD2. The V segment lost 3 bases and the J segment 9 bases; nucleotides outside the gene matches: 12. Germline V gene sequence: CDR1 DFQATT, CDR2 SNEGSKA (reference sequence). CDR3 size: 15 residues. The CDR3 loop reads CSASTPREGRREQFF. In nucleotides, the CDR3 is TGCAGTGCTAGTACTCCGCGGGAGGGCCGACGTGAGCAGTTCTTC.